Following are 11 T cell receptor beta chains from one sample sequenced in a study of cytomegalovirus exposure and HLA in healthy donors. 13 Jbeta primers and 60 Vbeta primers were used for the PCR. Produced via immunoSEQ multiplex PCR; TCRdb's table is partial and in-frame only. The sample holds about 100,000 clones, roughly 70% seen once. Input material: PBMCs. The source of these receptors is a man in his forties or fifties in good health and CMV-seronegative.

The chain couples TRBV9 to TRBJ1-1; D unclear. Germline CDR1 is SGDLS and CDR2 is YYNGEE. The CDR3 is made up of 13 amino acids. Trimming took 5 bases from V and 1 from J, leaving 9 bases between them. CDR3 DNA: TGTGCCAGCAGTGTACACACGAACACTGAAGCTTTCTTT. Translating it yields CASSVHTNTEAFF.

V is TRBV19 and J is TRBJ1-1; D call uncertain. Germline lookup yields CDR1 LNHDA and CDR2 SQIVND (reference sequence). Trimming took 10 bases from V and 0 from J, leaving 12 bases between them. This CDR3 comprises 13 residues. In DNA form, the CDR3 reads TGTGCCACTCGGGAGTCAATGAACACTGAAGCTTTCTTT. Translated: CATRESMNTEAFF.

The chain employs TRBV9 and TRBJ2-1, with D perhaps TRBD1 (6 bases). The V end was cut by 3 bases, the J end by 5 bases, with 18 bases between. Germline V gene lookup returns CDR1 SGDLS and CDR2 YYNGEE. The CDR3 is 16 amino acids. The CDR3 DNA reads TGTGCCAGCAGCGAGCACGGGACAAGTACTAACAATGAGCAGTTCTTC. It specifies CASSEHGTSTNNEQFF.

The chain has TRBV30 and TRBJ2-5; D is perhaps TRBD2 (6 bases). The J call is doubtful: the DNA matches TRBJ2-7 better. Per the germline V gene, CDR1 is GTSNPN and CDR2 is SVGIG (reference sequence). The CDR3 length is 13 residues. CDR3 region: CAWTRGRQYEQYF. CDR3 coding DNA: TGTGCCTGGACCCGGGGGAGGCAGTACGAGCAGTACTTC.

This clone was counted only a few times. J is TRBJ1-2 and V is TRBV18; 7 bases match TRBD1. The germline V gene has CDR1 KGHSH and CDR2 LQKENI. The CDR3 has 13 amino acids. V lost 4 bases, J lost 11 bases, and 10 bases stayed unmatched. In nucleotides, the CDR3 is TGTGCCAGCTCACAGGGGGCGCGGCCTTTTTACACCTTC. Encoded protein: CASSQGARPFYTF.

The sample holds a few counts of this clone. The chain uses TRBV7-8 and TRBJ2-7; TRBD1 matches at 8 bases. CDR1 is SGHVS, CDR2 FQNEAQ, per germline. Germline trimming cut 2 bases from V and 3 bases from J; bases unmatched to any gene: 6. CDR3 length equals 15 residues. The CDR3 region is CASSLSQGAFYEQYF. The CDR3 DNA reads as TGTGCCAGCAGCTTAAGTCAGGGGGCATTCTACGAGCAGTACTTC.

The gene calls are TRBV7-8 and TRBJ2-1; TRBD2 matches 12 bases. Germline CDR1 is SGHVS and CDR2 is FQNEAQ. J gave up 8 bases and V 5 bases, and 16 bases lay outside the gene matches. CDR3 size: 18 residues. The CDR3 spells CASSARTSGVTGTYEQFF. In nucleotides, the CDR3 is TGTGCCAGCAGCGCCCGGACTAGCGGGGTGACCGGGACCTATGAGCAGTTCTTC.

Many counts were recorded for this clone. This chain joins TRBV29-1 and TRBJ2-1, with 7 bases fitting TRBD2. This CDR3 contains 14 residues. Germline loops: CDR1 SQVTM, CDR2 ANQGSEA. The V segment lost 5 bases and the J segment 2 bases; nucleotides outside the gene matches: 6. In nucleotides, the CDR3 is TGCAGCGTTTACCTAGCGGAAGCCTACAATGAGCAGTTCTTC. It is translated as CSVYLAEAYNEQFF.

The CDR3 coding sequence is TGTGCCTGGAGTGGGAGTTCTGGGGCCAACGTCCTGACTTTC. It translates to CAWSGSSGANVLTF. The chain has TRBV30 and TRBJ2-6, with D unresolved. The CDR3 totals 14 residues. V was clipped by 1 base and J by 1 base, with 5 bases between them. Germline V CDR1 and CDR2: GTSNPN, SVGIG (reference sequence).

The rearrangement links TRBV6-5 to TRBJ1-5; a weak D match, TRBD1 (5 bases). V shed 8 bases and J shed 3 bases, with 8 bases lying between them. The CDR3 length is 12 residues. The germline V gene encodes CDR1 MNHEY and CDR2 SVGAGI. CDR3 protein: CASGGFNQPQHF. Written as DNA, the CDR3 is TGTGCCAGCGGGGGGTTCAATCAGCCCCAGCATTTT.

V usage is TRBV6-6 and J usage is TRBJ1-2, with D possibly being TRBD1 (5 bases). The CDR3 totals 14 residues. In germline, CDR1 is MNHNY, CDR2 SVGAGI (reference sequence). Trimming took off 1 base at V and 3 bases at J, with 9 bases between the two ends. CDR3 region: CASSYFPRDYGYTF. DNA of the CDR3: TGTGCCAGCAGTTACTTCCCCAGGGACTATGGCTACACCTTC.